What follows is one T cell receptor (beta chain) and its context. Antigen unknown. This sample was included in a study of graft-versus-host responses after intestinal transplantation. Overall study context: Those transplanted obtained multivisceral, liver-intestinal, or isolated intestinal grafts. Study findings and constraints: Clonal ratios of graft-versus-host to host-versus-graft in allografts were high for patients exhibiting graft-donor T cell macrochimerism. Association was observed between peak circulating GvH clone levels and early post-transplant HvG declines.

The V gene lost 5 bases and the J gene lost 3 bases, with 19 bases spanning the gap. This CDR3 contains 16 residues. The germline V gene has CDR1 MRHNA and CDR2 SNTAGT. Sequencing was performed with immunoSEQ multiplex PCR; in TCRdb, only in-frame clones are kept and a portion is missing. The table has about 130,000 clones, around nine tenths seen once; the top ten hold around 0.16%. This clonotype was sampled from a human donor who received an intestinal transplant. Sequenced material: unstimulated CD4+ T cells sorted from spleen or lymph node cells, taken before intestinal transplant. This rearrangement joins TRBV6-4 to TRBJ1-1, with D tentatively TRBD1 (5 bases). Here the CDR3 reads CASSPTPGQGYTEAFF. DNA of the CDR3: TGTGCCAGCAGTCCCACCCCCGGTCAGGGATACACTGAAGCTTTCTTT.